What follows are 15 T cell receptor beta chains derived from one specimen sequenced in a study of radiotherapy plus CTLA-4 blockade in lung cancer (dated by TCRdb to 2017 to 2018). Library prep was done by the immunoSEQ multiplex PCR assay. Here the immuneACCESS table is served through TCRdb, limited to in-frame sequences with V and J called. Missing clones are a known gap in these copies; in checked studies unresolved V genes cover under half, and the rest lacks a known reason. This sample comprises about 45,000 clones, approximately 76% of them detected only once. Roughly 7.6% of the sample is held by the ten biggest clonotypes. Sequenced here: peripheral blood, sampled from a patient treated with radiotherapy plus ipilimumab. The receptor set was obtained from a human donor with non-small cell lung cancer who had stable disease on radiotherapy plus ipilimumab.

By share of the sample, this clone is medium-sized (0.01 to 0.1%). This rearrangement joins TRBV4-2 to TRBJ1-6; D is ambiguous. CDR3 length: 14 residues. Per the germline V gene, CDR1 is LGHNA and CDR2 is YNFKEQ. Trimming removed 4 bases at V and 2 bases at J, with 6 bases between. CDR3 coding DNA: TGTGCCAGCAGCCCTAGGGCCTATAATTCACCCCTCCACTTT. Its translation is CASSPRAYNSPLHF.

V usage is TRBV5-1 and J usage is TRBJ2-3; D gene ambiguous. Germline-derived CDR1 and CDR2 are SGHRS and YFSETQ. The CDR3 runs to 12 residues. Trimming took off 0 bases at V and 5 bases at J, with 4 bases between the two ends. The CDR3 DNA follows: TGCGCCAGCAGCTTGGCAGGAGATACGCAGTATTTT. It yields the protein CASSLAGDTQYF.

The genes are TRBV15 and TRBJ2-3; D is possibly TRBD2 (5 bases). CDR3 length equals 14 residues. Germline loops: CDR1 LNHNV, CDR2 YYDKDF (reference sequence). Trimming removed 5 bases from V and 2 bases from J, with 11 bases in between. CDR3 in DNA: TGTGCCACCAGCGGACGACTATCCACAGATACGCAGTATTTT. Encoded protein: CATSGRLSTDTQYF.

The CDR3 sequence is CASRSPSGGEAQYF. The CDR3 coding sequence is TGCGCCAGCAGAAGTCCGAGCGGGGGGGAGGCCCAGTACTTC. This chain joins TRBV10-2 and TRBJ2-5, with TRBD2 identical over 10 bases. CDR1 WSHSY and CDR2 SAAADI come from the germline V gene. Trimming took 6 bases from V and 9 from J; bases not matched to a gene: 10. There are 14 residues in the CDR3.

The J gene is TRBJ1-1, the V gene TRBV2, with D uncertain. Trimming left V 7 bases short and J 1 base short, with 10 bases between. The V gene's germline CDR1 is SNHLY and CDR2 FYNNEI. The CDR3 contains 13 residues. CDR3 coding DNA: TGTGCCAGCACGCTCGACAAGAACACTGAAGCTTTCTTT. Translating it yields CASTLDKNTEAFF.

The V gene is TRBV29-1, the J gene TRBJ1-1; unclear D gene. Trimming shortened V by 4 bases and J by 6 bases, and 12 bases separated the two germline ends. Germline CDR1 SQVTM, CDR2 ANQGSEA. CDR3 length: 12 residues. DNA for the CDR3: TGCAGCGTTGGATTAGCGGGGTCTGAAGCTTTCTTT. It specifies CSVGLAGSEAFF.

The rearrangement joins TRBV6-1 to TRBJ1-4; no firm D call. In germline, CDR1 is MNHNS, CDR2 SASEGT. V was clipped by 5 bases and J by 0 bases, with 10 bases between them. There are 15 residues in the CDR3. The CDR3 reads CASSSYRTTNEKLFF. DNA for the CDR3: TGTGCCAGCAGTTCATACAGAACAACTAATGAAAAACTGTTTTTT.

CDR3 loop: CATSDRPGDSPLHF. The CDR3 DNA reads as TGTGCCACCTCGGACAGGCCTGGGGATTCACCCCTCCACTTT. The V call is TRBV10-3, the J call TRBJ1-6; 7 bases match TRBD1. The CDR3 consists of 14 residues. CDR1 and CDR2 (germline): ENHRY, SYGVKD. Unmatched junction bases numbered 11, after V lost 10 bases and J lost 8 bases.

The V gene is TRBV11-2, the J gene TRBJ1-5, with unresolved D. The CDR3 covers 18 residues. Trimming took off 4 bases at V and 0 bases at J, with 19 bases between the two ends. The V gene's germline CDR1 is SGHAT and CDR2 FQNNGV. CDR3 in amino acids: CASSSQRERRDSNQPQHF. CDR3 in DNA: TGTGCCAGCAGCTCCCAACGAGAGAGGCGAGATAGCAATCAGCCCCAGCATTTT.

J is TRBJ2-4 and V is TRBV11-2, with D uncertain. Trimming took 2 bases from V and 0 from J, leaving 5 bases between them. Germline V gives CDR1 SGHAT, CDR2 FQNNGV. The CDR3 loop spans 14 amino acids. The CDR3 region has the DNA TGTGCCAGCAGCTTAACGGTAGCCAAAAACATTCAGTACTTC. It specifies CASSLTVAKNIQYF.

This clone was recorded a few times. The chain carries TRBV5-1 and TRBJ1-1; D is ambiguous. Trimming took 0 bases from V and 3 from J, leaving 9 bases between them. Germline V gives CDR1 SGHRS, CDR2 YFSETQ. The CDR3 is made up of 14 amino acids. In DNA, the CDR3 is TGCGCCAGCAGCTTGGGAAATGGGGACACTGAAGCTTTCTTT. Translation gives CASSLGNGDTEAFF.

The chain carries TRBV9 and TRBJ2-6; D uncertain. The CDR3 totals 14 residues. V gave up 0 bases and J gave up 2 bases, with 3 bases separating them. Per germline, CDR1 SGDLS and CDR2 YYNGEE. Here the CDR3 reads CASSVDPGANVLTF. The CDR3 DNA is TGTGCCAGCAGCGTAGACCCTGGGGCCAACGTCCTGACTTTC.

CDR3 region: CASSSWDGNSPLHF. In nucleotides, the CDR3 is TGTGCCAGCAGCTCATGGGACGGTAATTCACCCCTCCACTTT. The chain carries TRBV11-2 and TRBJ1-6, with a tentative D call TRBD1 (5 bases). V was clipped by 4 bases and J by 6 bases, with 10 bases between them. From germline, CDR1 is SGHAT and CDR2 FQNNGV. The CDR3 extends over 14 amino acids. The complete variable domain, with remaining parts taken from reference TRBV11-2 and TRBJ1-6, reads EAGVAQSPRYKIIEKRQSVAFWCNPISGHATLYWYQQILGQGPKLLIQFQNNGVVDDSQLPKDRFSAERLKGVDSTLKIQPAKLEDSAVYLCASSSWDGNSPLHFGNGTRLTVT.

The V and J genes are TRBV6-6 and TRBJ1-1; no reliable D call. V shed 0 bases and J shed 7 bases, with 6 bases lying between them. Germline assignment: CDR1 MNHNY and CDR2 SVGAGI (reference sequence). This CDR3 contains 12 residues. The CDR3 bases are TGTGCCAGCAGTTACTCGCGGGGTGAAGCTTTCTTT. Protein sequence: CASSYSRGEAFF.

This clone was recorded a few times. The V gene is TRBV28, the J gene TRBJ1-2; D call uncertain. The CDR3 has 10 residues. V lost 6 bases and J 8 bases, leaving 7 bases between the germline ends. Germline CDR1 and CDR2: MDHEN and SYDVKM. The CDR3 DNA sequence: TGTGCCAGCAGGAGAATGGGCTACACCTTC. Translated, it gives CASRRMGYTF.